The rows below give T cell receptor beta chains drawn from one sample of a study of CD8+CD57+ T cells in acquired aplastic anemia. MiXCR, run by TCRdb on the reads, gives a single entry per CDR3 protein. The table lists approximately 300,000 distinct CDR3 sequences, approximately 58% of them singletons, with roughly 1.2% in the top ten. The material sequenced was sorted CD4+, CD8+, or CD8+CD57+ T cells (not recorded which) from PBMCs. All receptors derive from a human donor with aplastic anemia. Each CDR3 is given with its conserved first and last residue. The order of the fields is D gene, clone size, V gene, J gene, CDR3 DNA, CDR3 protein. The D gene is left open where the match is weak. Not every row has a clone size; where given, it reads once, few, many or a size class.

.	.	TRBV29-1	TRBJ2-7	TGCAGCGTTGTGGCGCAGGGCTACGAGCAGTACTTC	CSVVAQGYEQYF
.	many	TRBV7-6	TRBJ1-6	TGTGCCAGCAGCTTAGTATTTCGGGGGCAGGGCTCCTATAATTCACCCCTCCACTTT	CASSLVFRGQGSYNSPLHF
TRBD1	once	TRBV7-6	TRBJ1-2	TGTGCCAGCAGCTCCCAGAGTCAGGGACAGGGAATTTTCTATGGCTACACCTTC	CASSSQSQGQGIFYGYTF
TRBD1	many	TRBV11-3	TRBJ1-1	TGTGCCAGCAGCCCGGGACAGGGGTACGGAAGCACTGAAGCTTTCTTT	CASSPGQGYGSTEAFF
.	.	TRBV20-1	TRBJ2-3	TGCGGTGCTAGAGGGGGGGTTCCGGATACGCAGTATTTT	CGARGGVPDTQYF
.	once	TRBV20-1	TRBJ1-2	TGCAGTGCTAGGGGAGACAGCGGGCAACACTATGGCTACACCTTC	CSARGDSGQHYGYTF
.	.	TRBV12-3/TRBV12-4	TRBJ1-5	TGTGCCAGCAGTGATGGGCCGTCCTCTCCCAATCAGCCCCAACATTTT	CASSDGPSSPNQPQHF
TRBD1	.	TRBV20-1	TRBJ2-7	TGCAGTGCTAGTACCGGGACAGGGAACAACGAGCAGTACTTC	CSASTGTGNNEQYF
.	.	TRBV10-3	TRBJ1-2	TGTGCCAGCAGTCCGTGGCGGGGAGGTCCTTATGGCTACACCTTC	CASSPWRGGPYGYTF
.	.	TRBV7-8	TRBJ1-5	TGTGCCAGCAGTTTTGGCAGGGCCCAGCCCCAGCATTTT	CASSFGRAQPQHF
.	.	TRBV6-5	TRBJ2-7	TGTGCCAGCAGTTACGGGGGGGCCTCCTACGAGCAGTACTTC	CASSYGGASYEQYF
TRBD1	many	TRBV6-1	TRBJ2-5	TGTGCCAGCTCACGGACAGGCCAAGAGACCCAGTACTTC	CASSRTGQETQYF
TRBD2	.	TRBV10-3	TRBJ2-7	TGTGCCATCAGTGACCCGGGACTAGGCTCCTACGAGCAGTACTTC	CAISDPGLGSYEQYF
.	.	TRBV7-9	TRBJ2-3	TGTGCCAGCAGCTCCCACCGACTAGAGATGGGCACAGATACGCAGTATTTT	CASSSHRLEMGTDTQYF
.	many	TRBV9	TRBJ2-3	TGTGCCAGCAGTGCCAGAGGGGCGGGGCGGGGCACAGATACGCAGTATTTT	CASSARGAGRGTDTQYF
.	.	TRBV7-6	TRBJ1-3	TGTGCCAGCAGCTTTGGACGCCACTCTGGAAACACCATATATTTT	CASSFGRHSGNTIYF
.	many	TRBV5-1	TRBJ2-3	TGCGCCAGCAGCTTGAACACAGATACGCAGTATTTT	CASSLNTDTQYF
.	.	TRBV29-1	TRBJ2-1	TGCAGCGCCGAGCGGAGGGGGTCCTACAATGAGCAGTTCTTC	CSAERRGSYNEQFF
TRBD2	.	TRBV20-1	TRBJ2-1	TGCAGTGCTAGAGATGTAGGCGGGAGGAGCTCCTACAATGAGCAGTTCTTC	CSARDVGGRSSYNEQFF
.	.	TRBV12-3/TRBV12-4	TRBJ2-7	TGTGCCAGCAGTTTCCAAGGCCGTTTCGAGCAGTACTTC	CASSFQGRFEQYF
.	.	TRBV7-9	TRBJ2-5	TGTGCCAGCAGCTTGCGAGATACCATGGTCAGAGAGACCCAGTACTTC	CASSLRDTMVRETQYF
TRBD1	many	TRBV6-2/TRBV6-3	TRBJ2-1	TGTGCCAGCAGTCAAGACAGGGGGGCGTTCTCCTACAATGAGCAGTTCTTC	CASSQDRGAFSYNEQFF
.	many	TRBV12-5	TRBJ1-2	TGTGCTAGTGGTTTTTCAGGGGTACTCTATGGCTACACCTTC	CASGFSGVLYGYTF
.	few	TRBV11-1	TRBJ1-2	TGTGCCAGCAGCCCCGCGGGGGATAACGACTATGGCTACACCTTC	CASSPAGDNDYGYTF
.	.	TRBV5-1	TRBJ2-7	TGCGCCAGCAGCTTGGGCTCCGGGACGGGTTACGAGCAGTACTTC	CASSLGSGTGYEQYF
.	many	TRBV20-1	TRBJ1-1	TGCAGTGCAAAGTACCAGGGGTGGGGTGAAGCTTTCTTT	CSAKYQGWGEAFF
.	.	TRBV24-1	TRBJ2-7	TGTGCCACCAGTGGGGCGGAGGACGCAAAGCCCTACGAGCAGTACTTC	CATSGAEDAKPYEQYF
.	.	TRBV19	TRBJ2-3	TGTGCCAGTAACACTCGACGGGGGACAGATACGCAGTATTTT	CASNTRRGTDTQYF
TRBD2	many	TRBV6-1	TRBJ2-1	TGTGCCAGCAGTACTAGCGGAAACTACGGGGAGCAGTTCTTC	CASSTSGNYGEQFF
.	few	TRBV7-9	TRBJ2-2	TGTGCCAGCAGCTTAGCCCCAGAGGAGGCCGGGGAGCTGTTTTTT	CASSLAPEEAGELFF
.	.	TRBV20-1	TRBJ1-6	TGCAGTGCTAGATCAGGGGCGGGTAATAATTCACCCCTCCACTTT	CSARSGAGNNSPLHF
TRBD1	.	TRBV2	TRBJ1-2	TGTGCCAGCAGTACACGGACAGGGTATAACTATGGCTACACTTTC	CASSTRTGYNYGYTF
TRBD2	many	TRBV3-1	TRBJ2-5	TGTGCCAGCAGCCAAAGGGGAGCGGGGGCTCAAGAGACCCAGTACTTC	CASSQRGAGAQETQYF
.	.	TRBV29-1	TRBJ2-7	TGCAGCGTTGTTTACTTTTTGGGGGAGCAGTACTTC	CSVVYFLGEQYF
.	.	TRBV2	TRBJ2-1	TGTGCCAGCAGGAACCAACATTTAGGACAGTACAATGAGCAGTTCTTC	CASRNQHLGQYNEQFF
.	.	TRBV20-1	TRBJ1-1	TGCAGTGCTAGGAGGGACACGAGGAACACTGAAGCTTTCTTT	CSARRDTRNTEAFF
.	.	TRBV7-9	TRBJ1-3	TGTGCCAGCAGCTTAGCGGGTCAGGGAGGCTATGGCTACACCATATATTTT	CASSLAGQGGYGYTIYF
TRBD1	once	TRBV24-1	TRBJ1-1	TGTGCCACCAGTGATCAGGGACAGGGGGTTGAAGCTTTCTTT	CATSDQGQGVEAFF
TRBD1	few	TRBV20-1	TRBJ2-7	TGCAGTGCTATTCCGACGGACAGGGTCAACAACGAGCAGTACTTC	CSAIPTDRVNNEQYF
TRBD1	.	TRBV7-9	TRBJ1-2	TGTGCCAGCAGCTTAGCGGACAGGTTGGACTATGGCTACACCTTC	CASSLADRLDYGYTF
.	.	TRBV5-5	TRBJ1-2	TGTGCCAGCAGCTTAGCGGACGCAGCAGGCGACTATGGCTACACCTTC	CASSLADAAGDYGYTF
.	many	TRBV6-1	TRBJ1-1	TGTGCCAGCAGTGAAGTAGGGACTGAAGCTTTCTTT	CASSEVGTEAFF